One sample yielded the 9 T cell receptor beta chains listed below, sequenced in a study of T-cell reconstitution after alpha-beta-depleted transplantation in children. Preparation of the TCRbeta library used unique molecular identifiers. TCRdb recomputed calls from the PCR reads with MiXCR, one row per CDR3 protein. The profile shows around 25,000 distinct CDR3 sequences, roughly a sixth of them singletons. The specimen comprised PBMCs, mostly from graft donor cells, sampled 60 days after TCRalphabeta/CD19-depleted stem cell transplant. The receptors originated from a male patient between 2 and 10 years old who had a stem cell transplant for acute lymphoblastic leukemia, so the T cells may come from the graft donor.

This rearrangement joins TRBV28 to TRBJ1-5, with D unresolved. Germline CDR1 and CDR2: MDHEN and SYDVKM. Trimming cost V 6 bases and J 2 bases, with 14 bases left between them. CDR3 size: 15 residues. CDR3 sequence reads: CASRERRQGNQPQHF. CDR3 bases: TGTGCCAGCAGAGAACGTCGGCAGGGCAATCAGCCCCAGCATTTT.

This chain links TRBV30 with TRBJ1-5, with 7 bases identical to TRBD1. CDR3 length: 14 amino acids. The junction had 5 bases not matched to a gene; V was cut back by 1 base and J by 5 bases. CDR1 and CDR2 from the germline V gene are GTSNPN and SVGIG (reference sequence). CDR3 residues: CAWSGGTGDQPQHF. For the CDR3, the DNA is TGTGCCTGGAGTGGCGGAACAGGGGATCAGCCCCAGCATTTT.

This chain links TRBV20-1 with TRBJ1-1; 9 bases line up with TRBD1. This CDR3 has 14 residues. The V gene's germline CDR1 is DFQATT and CDR2 SNEGSKA (reference sequence). V gave up 6 bases and J gave up 5 bases; unmatched junction bases: 10. CDR3 residues: CSAPGQGLGTEAFF. CDR3 coding DNA: TGCAGTGCGCCGGGACAGGGCTTAGGAACTGAAGCTTTCTTT.

The chain employs TRBV11-2 and TRBJ2-3, with TRBD2 matching 12 bases. Germline V gene data show CDR1 as SGHAT and CDR2 as FQNNGV. The CDR3 runs 16 residues. The V segment lost 4 bases and the J segment 2 bases; nucleotides outside the gene matches: 4. CDR3 bases: TGTGCCAGCAGCTCCGGACTAGCGGGGTTCACAGATACGCAGTATTTT. It is translated as CASSSGLAGFTDTQYF.

This clonotype was counted ten times or more. V usage is TRBV29-1 and J usage is TRBJ1-1, with D hard to call. In germline, CDR1 is SQVTM, CDR2 ANQGSEA. Trimming shortened V by 4 bases and J by 5 bases, and 14 bases separated the two germline ends. The length of the CDR3 is 13 residues. The CDR3 spells CSVVGRFTTEAFF. CDR3 nucleotides: TGCAGCGTTGTCGGCAGATTTACAACTGAAGCTTTCTTT.

As DNA, the CDR3 is TGTGCCAGCAGTTACACAGGGTCGAACACTGAAGCTTTCTTT. Amino acids: CASSYTGSNTEAFF. The gene calls are TRBV6-5 and TRBJ1-1, with D maybe TRBD1 (6 bases). Trimming took off 2 bases at V and 1 base at J, with 8 bases between the two ends. Germline loops: CDR1 MNHEY, CDR2 SVGAGI. This CDR3 has 14 amino acids.

The gene calls are TRBV28 and TRBJ2-7; D is perhaps TRBD1 (5 bases). The CDR3 spans 12 residues. V gave up 5 bases and J gave up 2 bases, with 7 bases separating them. Germline CDR1 and CDR2: MDHEN and SYDVKM. The CDR3 DNA follows: TGTGCCAGCAGTGAGGACACCTACGAGCAGTACTTC. It yields the protein CASSEDTYEQYF.

This clonotype showed up many times. The chain is built from TRBV29-1 and TRBJ1-1; TRBD1 agrees at 10 bases. The germline V gene encodes CDR1 SQVTM and CDR2 ANQGSEA. This CDR3 is 13 amino acids long. V lost 6 bases to trimming and J lost 5 bases; unmatched junction nucleotides: 6. The CDR3 DNA reads TGCAGCGTGCGACAGGGGGCGAAAACTGAAGCTTTCTTT. It translates to CSVRQGAKTEAFF.

Only a few counts were recorded for this clonotype. J is TRBJ1-1 and V is TRBV4-2; D call uncertain. V was shortened by 3 bases and J by 3 bases, with 11 bases between the two germline ends. Germline CDR1 and CDR2: LGHNA and YNFKEQ. CDR3 length: 14 residues. The CDR3 spells CASSQIGGDTEAFF. CDR3 DNA: TGTGCCAGCAGCCAGATAGGTGGGGACACTGAAGCTTTCTTT.